This T cell receptor beta chain emerged from a study of cytomegalovirus exposure and HLA in healthy donors. Study-level findings and limits: In a later analysis, at a false discovery rate of 0.05, under 20,000 TCR beta sequences were associated with HLA alleles.

CDR3 length equals 14 residues. With 6 bases removed from V and 4 bases from J, the gap between germline ends came to 15 bases. Germline V CDR1 and CDR2: MNHNS, SASEGT. Note on this clone: As yet, its antigen is unknown.

The PCR had 60 Vbeta and 13 Jbeta primers. The protocol was immunoSEQ multiplex PCR, while the TCRdb copy is restricted to in-frame clones and leaves out a portion. The table includes fewer than 250,000 clones, around 79% detected once. The sequencing sample was made of PBMCs. V is TRBV6-1 and J is TRBJ1-1; D possibly corresponds to TRBD1 (6 bases). The TCR originated in a girl between 2 and 10 years old in good health and CMV-seronegative. CDR3 nucleotides: TGTGCCAGCAGCTTGGGAGGGGGAGGCACTGAAGCTTTCTTT. This sequence encodes CASSLGGGGTEAFF.